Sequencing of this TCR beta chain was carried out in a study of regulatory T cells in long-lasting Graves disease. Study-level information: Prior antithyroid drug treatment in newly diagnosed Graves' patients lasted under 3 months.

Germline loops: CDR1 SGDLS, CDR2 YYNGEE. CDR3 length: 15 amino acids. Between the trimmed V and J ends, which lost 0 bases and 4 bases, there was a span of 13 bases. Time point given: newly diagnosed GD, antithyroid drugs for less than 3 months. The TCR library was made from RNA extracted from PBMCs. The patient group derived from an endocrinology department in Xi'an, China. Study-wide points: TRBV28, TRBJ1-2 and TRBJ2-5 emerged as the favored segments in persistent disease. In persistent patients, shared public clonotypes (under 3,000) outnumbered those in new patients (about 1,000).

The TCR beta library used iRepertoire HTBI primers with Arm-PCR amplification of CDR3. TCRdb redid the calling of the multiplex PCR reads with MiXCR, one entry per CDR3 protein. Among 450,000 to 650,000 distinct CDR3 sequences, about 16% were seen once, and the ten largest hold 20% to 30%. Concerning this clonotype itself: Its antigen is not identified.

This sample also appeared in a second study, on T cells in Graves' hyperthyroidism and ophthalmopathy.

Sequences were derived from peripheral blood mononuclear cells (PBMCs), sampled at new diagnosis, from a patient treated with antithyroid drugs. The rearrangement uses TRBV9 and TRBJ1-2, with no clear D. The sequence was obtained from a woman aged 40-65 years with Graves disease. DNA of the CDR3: TGTGCCAGCAGCGTAGTCGCCGATCCGTTCTATGGCTACACCTTC. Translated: CASSVVADPFYGYTF.